This T cell receptor beta chain is from a study of T cell changes during pregnancy in multiple sclerosis. The CDR3 runs to 13 residues. V dropped 5 bases and J dropped 0 bases, with 8 bases sitting between them. Germline V gives CDR1 MNHEY, CDR2 SMNVEV (reference sequence). TCRdb's table, derived via immunoSEQ multiplex PCR, lists solely in-frame clones and lacks some. This table has almost 35,000 clones, 90% appearing once. The gene calls are TRBV27 and TRBJ2-7; a weak D match, TRBD2 (6 bases). The TCR was taken from a female donor with multiple sclerosis, enrolled in a pregnancy study. The specimen was CD8+ T cells from peripheral blood mononuclear cells, collected before pregnancy. The CDR3 DNA is TGTGCCAGCAGTAAGACTAGCTCCTACGAGCAGTACTTC. This gives the protein CASSKTSSYEQYF.